Included here is one T cell receptor beta chain sequence, with context. Authors' processing steps: By means of reference gene primer amplification, nucleated cell counts were estimated. Repertoires were generated with immunoSEQ multiplex PCR, while TCRdb's copy carries only in-frame clones and drops some. V and J calls and clone size are as listed in that table; D and trimming were resolved from the DNA. The data contain about 260,000 clones, 75% to 90% of them singletons. Germline values: CDR1 MNHEY, CDR2 SVGAGI. The CDR3 spans 13 residues. V was pared by 6 bases and J by 7 bases, with 15 bases between. The data originate from a study of blood T cell repertoires in COVID-19. Background on the study: Sample material is recorded as cDNA or gDNA derived from T cells, B-cell-depleted T cells, or PBMCs.

The chain has TRBV6-5 and TRBJ1-1, with a weak D call TRBD1 (6 bases). The sequencing input was peripheral blood. This receptor was taken from a man in his thirties or forties with active or convalescent COVID-19. CDR3 protein: CASRLQGFGEAFF. The DNA for the CDR3 is TGTGCCAGCAGACTCCAGGGGTTCGGTGAAGCTTTCTTT.